This TCR beta chain appears in the sequencing data of a study of regulatory T cells in long-lasting Graves disease. CDR3 length equals 14 residues. Per the germline V gene, CDR1 is SGHRS and CDR2 is YFSETQ. V was clipped by 7 bases and J by 7 bases, with 20 bases between them. Time point specified: newly diagnosed GD, antithyroid drugs for less than 3 months. PBMC-extracted RNA yielded the TCR library. As for this clonotype: Its antigen is not known.

Construction of TCR beta libraries relied on iRepertoire HTBI primers and on Arm-PCR targeting CDR3 regions. One entry per CDR3 protein, called by TCRdb with MiXCR from the multiplex PCR reads. The sample lists 400,000 to 550,000 distinct CDR3 sequences; roughly 15% were seen once. Whole-study results and caveats: A greater number of public clonotypes (approximately 2,500) was shared by persistent patients than by new patients (just over 950). Persistent Graves' patients showed less TCR diversity than newly diagnosed ones.

These data were likewise used in another study, on T cells in Graves' hyperthyroidism and ophthalmopathy. This second study notes: The TCR CDR3 first-round RT-PCR relied on the HTBI primer set. A model of 13 V-J features distinguished ophthalmopathy from stable hyperthyroidism.

The source is a woman aged 18-29 years with Graves disease. The source was peripheral blood mononuclear cells (PBMCs), collected at new diagnosis, from a patient treated with antithyroid drugs. This rearrangement joins TRBV5-1 to TRBJ1-1; tentative D call: TRBD1 (5 bases). Written as DNA, the CDR3 is TGCGCCAGCGGCGAGAATGCGGGGGTCTATGAAGCTTTCTTT. Amino acid sequence: CASGENAGVYEAFF.